The clone carrying this TCR beta chain has more than one count but fewer than ten. The source of the sample is a study of blood T cells in healthy people across ages. With a J-beta primer mix and a sample-barcoded 5' primer, a second PCR ran 7 to 11 cycles. From the 5' RACE reads, TCRdb called clonotypes with MiXCR, one entry per CDR3 protein. Of about 1.5 million distinct CDR3 sequences listed, roughly two fifths were seen once; the top ten hold 4%. The sample comprised blood. The sequence derives from a woman between 18 and 29 years old in good health.

CDR3 in DNA: TGCAGCGGCCGGGACAGTCCATACTACAATGAGCAGTTCTTC. Translated, it gives CSGRDSPYYNEQFF. The chain employs TRBV29-1 and TRBJ2-1, with 7 bases matching TRBD1. This CDR3 contains 14 residues. The V and J ends lost 7 bases and 3 bases, in that order; junction bases with no gene match: 9. The germline V gene encodes CDR1 SQVTM and CDR2 ANQGSEA.